This T cell receptor (beta chain) was documented in a study of T cell responses to AZD1222 COVID-19 vaccine. CDR3 length equals 14 residues. Trimming cost V 6 bases and J 1 base, with 12 bases left between them. CDR1 is SGHAT and CDR2 is FQNNGV in the germline V gene. Clones were read by immunoSEQ multiplex PCR, and TCRdb kept only the in-frame ones, dropping some. The table records more than 95,000 clones, 90% to 95% of them present only once. The chain has TRBV11-2 and TRBJ1-1; no definite D call. The specimen was peripheral blood, collected on day 0 of AZD1222 vaccination. The sequence was collected from an adult in good health. CDR3 amino acids: CASSPTNRNTEAFF. The DNA for the CDR3 is TGTGCCAGCAGTCCAACAAACAGGAACACTGAAGCTTTCTTT.